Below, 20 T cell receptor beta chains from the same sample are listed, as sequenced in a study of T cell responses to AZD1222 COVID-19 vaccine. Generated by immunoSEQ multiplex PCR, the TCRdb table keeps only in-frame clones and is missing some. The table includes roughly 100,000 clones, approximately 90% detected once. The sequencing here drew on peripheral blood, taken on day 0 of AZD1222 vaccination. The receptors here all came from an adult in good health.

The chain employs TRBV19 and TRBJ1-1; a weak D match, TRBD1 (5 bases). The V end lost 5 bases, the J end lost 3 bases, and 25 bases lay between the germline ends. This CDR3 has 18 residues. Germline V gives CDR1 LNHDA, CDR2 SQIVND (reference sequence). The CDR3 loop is CASSSTPRQLQGDTEAFF. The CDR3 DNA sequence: TGTGCCAGTAGTTCCACCCCGCGACAGCTCCAAGGGGACACTGAAGCTTTCTTT.

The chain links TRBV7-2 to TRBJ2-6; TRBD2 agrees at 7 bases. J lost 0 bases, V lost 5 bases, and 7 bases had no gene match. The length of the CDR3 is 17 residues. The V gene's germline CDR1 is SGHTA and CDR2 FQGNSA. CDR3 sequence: CASSPWGGSSGANVLTF. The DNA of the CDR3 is TGTGCCAGCAGCCCATGGGGGGGGTCCTCTGGGGCCAACGTCCTGACTTTC.

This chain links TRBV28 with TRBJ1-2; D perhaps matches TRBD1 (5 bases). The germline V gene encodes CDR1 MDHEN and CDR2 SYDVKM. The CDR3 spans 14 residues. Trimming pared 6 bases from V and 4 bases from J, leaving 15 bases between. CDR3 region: CASSQDTLSYGYTF. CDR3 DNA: TGTGCCAGCAGCCAGGACACCTTGTCCTATGGCTACACCTTC.

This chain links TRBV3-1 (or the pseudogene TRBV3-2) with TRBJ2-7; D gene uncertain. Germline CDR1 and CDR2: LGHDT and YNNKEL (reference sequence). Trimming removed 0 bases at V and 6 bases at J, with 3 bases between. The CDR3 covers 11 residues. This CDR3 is CASSQDTEQYF. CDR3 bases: TGTGCCAGCAGCCAAGATACCGAGCAGTACTTC.

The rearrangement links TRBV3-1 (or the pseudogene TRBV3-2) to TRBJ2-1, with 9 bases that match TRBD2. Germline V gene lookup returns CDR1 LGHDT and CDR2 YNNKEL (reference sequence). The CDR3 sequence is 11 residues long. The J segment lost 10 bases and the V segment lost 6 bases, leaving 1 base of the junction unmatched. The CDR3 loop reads CASSLAGEQFF. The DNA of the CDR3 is TGTGCCAGCAGTCTAGCGGGAGAGCAGTTCTTC.

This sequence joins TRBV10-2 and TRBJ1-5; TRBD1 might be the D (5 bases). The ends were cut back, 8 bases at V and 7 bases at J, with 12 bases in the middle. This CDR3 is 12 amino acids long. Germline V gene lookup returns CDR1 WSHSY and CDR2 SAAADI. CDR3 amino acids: CASGRVKQPQHF. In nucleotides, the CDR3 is TGCGCCAGCGGCAGGGTGAAGCAGCCCCAGCATTTT.

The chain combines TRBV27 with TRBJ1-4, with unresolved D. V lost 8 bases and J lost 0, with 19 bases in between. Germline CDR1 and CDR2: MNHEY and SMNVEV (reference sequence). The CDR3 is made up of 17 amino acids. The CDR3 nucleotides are TGTGCCAGCCTATACATTGGAAGAGGCCCAACTAATGAAAAACTGTTTTTT. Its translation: CASLYIGRGPTNEKLFF.

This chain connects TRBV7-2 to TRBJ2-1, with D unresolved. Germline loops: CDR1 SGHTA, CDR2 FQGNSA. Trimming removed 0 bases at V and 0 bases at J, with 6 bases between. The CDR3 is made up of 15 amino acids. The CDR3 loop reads CASSLAESSYNEQFF. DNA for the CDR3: TGTGCCAGCAGCTTAGCGGAGAGCTCCTACAATGAGCAGTTCTTC.

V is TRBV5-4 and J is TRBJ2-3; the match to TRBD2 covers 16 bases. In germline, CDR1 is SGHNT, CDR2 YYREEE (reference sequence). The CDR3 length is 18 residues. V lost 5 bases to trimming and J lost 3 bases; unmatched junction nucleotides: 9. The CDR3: CASRPGTSGRAGTDTQYF. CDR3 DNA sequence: TGTGCCAGCAGGCCCGGGACTAGCGGGAGGGCGGGAACAGATACGCAGTATTTT.

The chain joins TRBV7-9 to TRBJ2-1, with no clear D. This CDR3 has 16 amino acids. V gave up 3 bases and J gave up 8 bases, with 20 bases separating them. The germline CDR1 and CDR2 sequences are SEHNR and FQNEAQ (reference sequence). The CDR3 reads CASSLTPRNSVHEQFF. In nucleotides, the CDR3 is TGTGCCAGCAGCTTGACTCCCCGTAACTCGGTCCATGAGCAGTTCTTC.

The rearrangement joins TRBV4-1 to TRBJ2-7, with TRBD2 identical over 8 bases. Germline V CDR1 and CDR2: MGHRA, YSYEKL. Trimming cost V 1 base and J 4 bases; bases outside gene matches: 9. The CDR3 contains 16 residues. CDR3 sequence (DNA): TGCGCCAGCAGCCAAGGTTTGGAAGTAGCGGGGTACGAGCAGTACTTC. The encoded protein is CASSQGLEVAGYEQYF.

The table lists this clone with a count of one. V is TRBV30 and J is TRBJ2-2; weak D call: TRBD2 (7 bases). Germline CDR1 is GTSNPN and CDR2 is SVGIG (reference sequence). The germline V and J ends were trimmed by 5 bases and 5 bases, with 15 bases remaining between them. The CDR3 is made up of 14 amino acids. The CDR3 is CAWFGGGRTGELFF. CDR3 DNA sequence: TGTGCCTGGTTTGGGGGGGGGCGGACCGGGGAGCTGTTTTTT.

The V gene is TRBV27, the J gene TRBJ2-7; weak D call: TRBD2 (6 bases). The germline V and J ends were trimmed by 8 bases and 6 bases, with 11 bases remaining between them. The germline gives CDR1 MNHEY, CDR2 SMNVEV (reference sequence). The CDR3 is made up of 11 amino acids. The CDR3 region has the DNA TGTGCCAGCCACACCGGGGGCGAGCAGTACTTC. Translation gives CASHTGGEQYF.

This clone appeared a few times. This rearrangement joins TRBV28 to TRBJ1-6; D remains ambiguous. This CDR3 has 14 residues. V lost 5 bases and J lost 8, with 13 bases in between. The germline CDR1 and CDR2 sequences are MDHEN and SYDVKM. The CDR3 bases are TGTGCCAGCAGTCCCACCCTAGGACATTCACCCCTCCACTTT. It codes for CASSPTLGHSPLHF.

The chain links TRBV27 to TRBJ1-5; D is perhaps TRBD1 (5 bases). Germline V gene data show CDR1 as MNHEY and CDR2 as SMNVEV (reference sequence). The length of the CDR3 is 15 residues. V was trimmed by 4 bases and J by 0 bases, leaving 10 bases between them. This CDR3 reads CASSSGTDSNQPQHF. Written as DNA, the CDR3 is TGTGCCAGCAGTTCAGGGACGGATAGCAATCAGCCCCAGCATTTT.

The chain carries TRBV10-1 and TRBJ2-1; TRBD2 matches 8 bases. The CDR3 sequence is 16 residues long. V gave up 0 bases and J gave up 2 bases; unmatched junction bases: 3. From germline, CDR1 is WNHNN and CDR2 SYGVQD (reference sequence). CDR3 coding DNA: TGCGCCAGCAGTGAGTCCGGGACTAGGGCCTACAATGAGCAGTTCTTC. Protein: CASSESGTRAYNEQFF.

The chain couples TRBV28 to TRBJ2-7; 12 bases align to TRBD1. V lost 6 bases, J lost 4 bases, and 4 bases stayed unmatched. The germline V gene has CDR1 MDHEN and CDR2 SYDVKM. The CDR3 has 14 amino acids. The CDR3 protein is CASSSGQGAYEQYF. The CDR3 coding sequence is TGTGCCAGCAGCTCGGGACAGGGGGCTTACGAGCAGTACTTC.

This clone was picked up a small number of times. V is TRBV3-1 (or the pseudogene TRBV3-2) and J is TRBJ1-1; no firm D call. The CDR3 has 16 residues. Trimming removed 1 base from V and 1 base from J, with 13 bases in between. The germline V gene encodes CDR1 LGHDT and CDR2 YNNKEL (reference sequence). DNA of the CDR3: TGTGCCAGCAGCCAAGGACAAAGATTGACGAACACTGAAGCTTTCTTT. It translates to CASSQGQRLTNTEAFF.

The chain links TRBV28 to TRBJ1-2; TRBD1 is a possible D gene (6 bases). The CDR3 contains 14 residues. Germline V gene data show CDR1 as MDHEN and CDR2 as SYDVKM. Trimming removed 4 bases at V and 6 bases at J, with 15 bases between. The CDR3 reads CASSSFPGANGYTF. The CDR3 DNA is TGTGCCAGCAGTTCCTTCCCAGGGGCGAATGGCTACACCTTC.

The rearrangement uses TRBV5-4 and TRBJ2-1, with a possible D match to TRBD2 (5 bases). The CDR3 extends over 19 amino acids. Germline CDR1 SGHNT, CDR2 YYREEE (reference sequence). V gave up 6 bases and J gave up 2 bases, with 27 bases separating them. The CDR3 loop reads CASKGVVLAEVGTYNEQFF. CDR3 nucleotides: TGTGCCAGCAAGGGTGTGGTACTGGCGGAGGTCGGGACCTACAATGAGCAGTTCTTC. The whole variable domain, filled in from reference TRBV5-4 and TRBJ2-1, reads ETGVTQSPTHLIKTRGQQVTLRCSSQSGHNTVSWYQQALGQGPQFIFQYYREEENGRGNFPPRFSGLQFPNYSSELNVNALELDDSALYLCASKGVVLAEVGTYNEQFFGPGTRLTVL.